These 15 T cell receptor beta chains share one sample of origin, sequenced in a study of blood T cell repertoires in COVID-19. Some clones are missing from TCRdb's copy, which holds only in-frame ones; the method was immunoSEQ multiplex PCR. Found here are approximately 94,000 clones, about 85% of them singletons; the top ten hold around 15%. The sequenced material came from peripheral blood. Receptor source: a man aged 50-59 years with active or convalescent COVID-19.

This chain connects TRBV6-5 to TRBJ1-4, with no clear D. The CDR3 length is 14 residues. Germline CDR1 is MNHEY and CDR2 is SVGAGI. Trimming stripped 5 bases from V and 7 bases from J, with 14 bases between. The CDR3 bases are TGTGCCAGCAGTCCTAGCGGAGGTGGTGAAAAACTGTTTTTT. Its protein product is CASSPSGGGEKLFF.

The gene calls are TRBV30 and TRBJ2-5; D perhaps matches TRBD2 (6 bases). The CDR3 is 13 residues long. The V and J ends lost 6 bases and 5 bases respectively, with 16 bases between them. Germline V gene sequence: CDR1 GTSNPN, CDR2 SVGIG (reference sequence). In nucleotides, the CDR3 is TGTGCCTGCAAGGGACTTCAGTTTGAGACCCAGTACTTC. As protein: CACKGLQFETQYF.

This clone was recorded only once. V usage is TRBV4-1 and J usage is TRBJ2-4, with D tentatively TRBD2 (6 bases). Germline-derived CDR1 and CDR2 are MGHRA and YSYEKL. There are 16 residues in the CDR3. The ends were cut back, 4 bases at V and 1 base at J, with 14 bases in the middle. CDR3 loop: CASSRATSPAKNIQYF. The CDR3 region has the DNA TGCGCCAGCAGCCGCGCGACTAGTCCGGCCAAAAACATTCAGTACTTC.

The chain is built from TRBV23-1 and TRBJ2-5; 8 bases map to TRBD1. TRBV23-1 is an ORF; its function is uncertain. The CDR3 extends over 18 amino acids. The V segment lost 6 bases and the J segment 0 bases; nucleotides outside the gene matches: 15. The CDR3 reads CASSLQGASRPYQETQYF. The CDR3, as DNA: TGCGCCAGCAGCCTCCAGGGGGCTAGCAGACCGTACCAAGAGACCCAGTACTTC.

Here the CDR3 reads CASSLAPAGVNADTQYF. DNA for the CDR3: TGTGCCAGCAGCTTAGCGCCAGCGGGAGTCAATGCAGATACGCAGTATTTT. The chain carries TRBV7-6 and TRBJ2-3; 8 nucleotides align to TRBD2. In germline, CDR1 is SGHVS, CDR2 FNYEAQ. Losses at the gene ends were 0 bases for V and 4 bases for J; bases not matched to a gene: 9. This CDR3 has 17 amino acids.

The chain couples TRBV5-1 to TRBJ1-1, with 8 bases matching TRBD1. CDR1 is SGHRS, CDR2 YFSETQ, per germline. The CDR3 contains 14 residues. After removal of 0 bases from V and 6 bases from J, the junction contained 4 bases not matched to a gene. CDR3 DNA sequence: TGCGCCAGCAGCTTGGTGGGACAGGACCCTGAAGCTTTCTTT. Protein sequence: CASSLVGQDPEAFF.

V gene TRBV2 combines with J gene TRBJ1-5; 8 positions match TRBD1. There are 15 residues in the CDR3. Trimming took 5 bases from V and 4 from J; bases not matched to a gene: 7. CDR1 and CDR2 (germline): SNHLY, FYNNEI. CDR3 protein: CASSLDRGENQPQHF. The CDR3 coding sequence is TGTGCCAGCAGTCTCGACAGGGGTGAGAATCAGCCCCAGCATTTT.

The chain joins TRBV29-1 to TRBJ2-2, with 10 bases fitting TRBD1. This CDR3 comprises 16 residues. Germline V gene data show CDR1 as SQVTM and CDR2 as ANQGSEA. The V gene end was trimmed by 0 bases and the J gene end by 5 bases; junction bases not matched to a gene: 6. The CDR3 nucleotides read TGCAGCGTTGAAGACCGGGACAGGGGAGAAACCGGGGAGCTGTTTTTT. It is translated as CSVEDRDRGETGELFF.

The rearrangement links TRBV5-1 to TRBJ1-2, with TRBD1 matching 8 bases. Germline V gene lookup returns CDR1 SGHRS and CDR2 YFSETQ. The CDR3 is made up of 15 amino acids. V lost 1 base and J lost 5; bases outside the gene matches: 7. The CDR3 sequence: CASSLNTGGDYGYTF. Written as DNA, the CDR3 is TGCGCCAGCAGCTTGAACACAGGGGGAGATTATGGCTACACCTTC. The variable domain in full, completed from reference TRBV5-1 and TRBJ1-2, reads KAGVTQTPRYLIKTRGQQVTLSCSPISGHRSVSWYQQTPGQGLQFLFEYFSETQRNKGNFPGRFSGRQFSNSRSEMNVSTLELGDSALYLCASSLNTGGDYGYTFGSGTRLTVV.

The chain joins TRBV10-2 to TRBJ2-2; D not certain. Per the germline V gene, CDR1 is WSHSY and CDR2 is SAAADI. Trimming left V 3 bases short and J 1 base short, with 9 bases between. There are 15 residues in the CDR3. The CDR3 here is CASSDMRWNTGELFF. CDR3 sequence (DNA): TGCGCCAGCAGTGATATGAGGTGGAACACCGGGGAGCTGTTTTTT.

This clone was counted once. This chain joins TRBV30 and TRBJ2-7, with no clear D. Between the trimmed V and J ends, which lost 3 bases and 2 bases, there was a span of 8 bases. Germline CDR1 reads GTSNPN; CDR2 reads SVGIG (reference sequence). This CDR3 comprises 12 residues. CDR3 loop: CAWSGFAYEQYF. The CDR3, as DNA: TGTGCCTGGAGCGGGTTTGCCTACGAGCAGTACTTC.

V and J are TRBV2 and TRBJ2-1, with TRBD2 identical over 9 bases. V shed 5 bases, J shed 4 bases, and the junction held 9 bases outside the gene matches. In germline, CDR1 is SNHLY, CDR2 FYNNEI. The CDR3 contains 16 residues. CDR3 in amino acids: CASSSTSGSRYNEQFF. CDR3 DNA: TGTGCCAGCAGTTCGACTAGCGGCTCAAGGTACAATGAGCAGTTCTTC.

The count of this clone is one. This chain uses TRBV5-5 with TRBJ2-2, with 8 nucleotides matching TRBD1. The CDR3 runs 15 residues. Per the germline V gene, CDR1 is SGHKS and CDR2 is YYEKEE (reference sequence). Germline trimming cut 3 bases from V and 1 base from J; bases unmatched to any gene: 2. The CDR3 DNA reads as TGTGCCAGCAGCTCCGGACAGGGGAACACCGGGGAGCTGTTTTTT. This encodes CASSSGQGNTGELFF. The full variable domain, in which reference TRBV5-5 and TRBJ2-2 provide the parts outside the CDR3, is DAGVTQSPTHLIKTRGQQVTLRCSPISGHKSVSWYQQVLGQGPQFIFQYYEKEERGRGNFPDRFSARQFPNYSSELNVNALLLGDSALYLCASSSGQGNTGELFFGEGSRLTVL.

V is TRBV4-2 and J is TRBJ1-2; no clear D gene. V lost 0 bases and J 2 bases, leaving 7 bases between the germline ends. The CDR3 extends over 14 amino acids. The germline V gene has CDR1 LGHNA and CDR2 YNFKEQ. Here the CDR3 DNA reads TGTGCCAGCAGCCAAGAGGTCAGGAACTATGGCTACACCTTC. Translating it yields CASSQEVRNYGYTF.

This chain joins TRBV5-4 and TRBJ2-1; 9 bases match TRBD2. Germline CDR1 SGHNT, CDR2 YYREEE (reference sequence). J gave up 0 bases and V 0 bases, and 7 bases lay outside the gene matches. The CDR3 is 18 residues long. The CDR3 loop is CASSLAVLAGSSYNEQFF. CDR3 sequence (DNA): TGTGCCAGCAGCTTGGCGGTTCTAGCGGGGAGCTCCTACAATGAGCAGTTCTTC.